The source of this T cell receptor (beta chain) is a study of CD8 T cells in ankylosing spondylitis (dated by TCRdb to the late 2010s). With regard to the full study: T cell receptor beta repertoires were profiled in healthy donors and ankylosing spondylitis patients so that disease-linked TCR variants could be found. The full study cohort comprised around 23 ankylosing spondylitis patients and approximately 100 healthy donors. Peripheral blood was sampled, and synovial fluid was also collected from ankylosing spondylitis patients. Here is what the overall study found, with its caveats: Some motif variants were previously reported in synovial fluid and blood of reactive arthritis patients, suggesting common disease-initiation mechanisms. The disease-linked clones showed a CD8+ phenotype and occurred at relatively low frequencies in peripheral blood. A TCR beta motif made up of several highly homologous amino acid variants appeared to be characteristic of blood from ankylosing spondylitis patients. According to the report, matched synovial fluid samples from ankylosing spondylitis patients were significantly enriched for the disease-linked clones.

Counted from cysteine to phenylalanine, this CDR3 has 17 amino acids. The only DNA kept is the CDR3, 51 bases in frame from the first base. Here V drops 7 bases and J drops 3 bases, and the junction holds 12 bases not matched to any gene. Concerning this clonotype: It has no known antigen specificity. No clone much larger than this one lies a single base away; base qualities are absent.

Sequencer: Illumina HiSeq 2500. TCR beta libraries were prepared by quantitative 5'-RACE with molecular barcodes. On the study's bioinformatics: A new computational method based on a probabilistic model of VDJ rearrangement was used to identify disease-linked TCR variants. The public reads were reprocessed in TCRdb via fastp at Q25 and MiXCR, keeping in-frame beta chains. When rows share a CDR3 protein, they turn into one entry using the most common DNA and genes. In this record, the V and J calls reflect TCRdb's handling and not the investigators' own analysis. In this sample the table shows hundreds of thousands of distinct CDR3 sequences, roughly 10% of which occur a single time. Of the sample, 0.45% to 0.6% falls within the top ten clones.

This sequence originates from a male donor with ankylosing spondylitis. Source material: blood, either unsorted or a sorted T cell fraction (not recorded which). The chain links TRBV12-3 or TRBV12-4 with TRBJ2-1; the central 10 bases match TRBD2. The CDR3 protein: CASTAGTSVSGYNEQFF. The sequence in DNA is TGTGCCAGCACCGCCGGGACTAGCGTTTCAGGCTACAATGAGCAGTTCTTC.